Only one count was recorded for the clone carrying this TCR beta chain. Its antigen is not identified. The data belong to a study of shared clonotypes between healthy human individuals. About the study: Donor composition was two women and three men, aged 18 to 49. The plates for each donor numbered three CD4 naive, three CD4 memory, two CD8 naive and one CD8 memory. Study-level points and caveats: It was the non-shared clonotypes that had lower generation probabilities than clonotypes shared by all four donors.

Some clones are missing from TCRdb's copy, which holds only in-frame ones; the method was immunoSEQ multiplex PCR. This sample has roughly 2.1 million clones, with about 93% found just once. Terminally differentiated effector memory CD45RA+ cells were excluded from the naive CD8 cells, which were CD45RO-negative and positively selected for CCR7. Germline CDR1 and CDR2: SEHNR and FQNEAQ (reference sequence). This CDR3 spans 15 amino acids. The germline V and J ends were trimmed by 4 bases and 2 bases, with 13 bases remaining between them. The TCR comes from a man younger than 30 in good health. Some clones in this sample may be carry-over from other donors' samples. Sequencing was performed on naive CD8+ T cells from PBMCs. This sequence joins TRBV7-9 and TRBJ2-3, with D maybe TRBD1 (6 bases). For the CDR3, the DNA is TGTGCCAGCAGCTCTGGACAGAAATACACAGATACGCAGTATTTT. Its translation: CASSSGQKYTDTQYF.